The text below deals with one TCR beta chain. Its antigen has not been determined. One base away there is no much larger clone; base qualities are not given. The immunoSEQ Assay, a bias-controlled multiplex PCR, was used to amplify TCRbeta CDR3 regions from genomic DNA. Processing in the source paper ran as follows. The number of nucleated cells in each sample was estimated by amplification of reference gene primers within the assay. To quantify the absolute abundance of each unique TCRbeta CDR3 rearrangement, sequence reads were collapsed and filtered. Productive Simpson clonality was computed per sample as the square root of Simpson's diversity index over productive rearrangements. Here the immuneACCESS table is served through TCRdb, limited to in-frame sequences with V and J called. Missing clones are a known gap in these copies; in checked studies unresolved V genes cover under half, and the rest lacks a known reason. The V and J calls and the clone size are those of that table, but D and trimming were determined from the DNA. This sample comprises 65,000 to 85,000 clones, about 88% of them detected only once. Jointly, the top ten make up about 21% of the sample.

Whole blood was collected in K2EDTA tubes by collaborating institutions according to the institutions' own protocols. For TCRbeta analysis, collaborator samples were shipped as frozen whole blood, as isolated PBMCs, or as DNA extracted from either sample type. This specimen comes from a study of blood T cell repertoires in COVID-19 (TCRdb year 2020). General notes on the study: The collaborator samples originated in the United States, Italy and Spain and spanned the acute and convalescent phases of COVID-19. The prospective study material was composed of cDNA or gDNA derived from T cells, B-cell-depleted T cells, or PBMCs. Subjects who had been exposed to COVID-19, were actively infected with it, or had recovered from it provided the deeply sampled blood TCRbeta repertoires that made up the dataset. The repertoires were released in a freely available public database intended as a resource for research on the immune response to SARS-CoV-2. Samples came from the ongoing ImmuneRACE study (first 160 participants) plus 1,254 subjects from 6 global collaborators. A de-identified subject ID, COVID-19 status, age in years and sex were almost always included in the sample metadata. Where available, HLA class I and class II types were taken from metadata supplied by the sample provider and were not determined by assay-based typing. Overall study results and their limits: The quantity of clinical and demographic metadata differed by source and by participant and was supplied without curation.

Taken from the germline V gene (reference sequence), the CDR1 and CDR2 loops are LGHDT and YNNKEL. After removal of 5 bases from V and 4 bases from J, the junction retains 13 bases not matched to a gene. Measured from the cysteine to the phenylalanine, the CDR3 is 19 residues long. Only the CDR3 part of the read is kept: 57 bases, read in frame from the first base. The rearrangement combines TRBV3-1 (or the pseudogene TRBV3-2) with TRBJ2-2, with 13 middle bases fitting TRBD2. The origin of this receptor is a human donor in a cohort sampled during active COVID-19. The material sequenced was peripheral blood. This receptor carries the CDR3 CASSTPGLAGLYGTGELFF. The nucleotide sequence reads TGTGCCAGCAGCACACCGGGACTAGCGGGACTGTACGGCACCGGGGAGCTGTTTTTT.